This T cell receptor beta chain was retrieved from a study of blood T cell repertoires in COVID-19. In the study overall: Acute and convalescent COVID-19 samples came from the United States, Italy and Spain. Sources were T cells, B-cell-depleted T cells, or PBMCs; the material itself was cDNA or gDNA.

Original handling: Reference gene primers were amplified, and this amplification served to estimate nucleated cell counts. The table came from immunoSEQ multiplex PCR; TCRdb's copy has only in-frame clones and leaves some out. V and J calls and clone size follow that table, whereas D and trimming were derived from the DNA. The table has about 370,000 clones, around 91% seen once. Either two negative PCRs, clearance, or symptom resolution qualified Cohort 3 donors as recovered. The sequencing sample was made of PBMCs or T cells enriched from blood (not recorded which). The source of this sequence is a young man who had recovered from COVID-19.

The CDR3 bases are TGTGCCAGCAGCTTAGCGTTTGGGGGGGGCACTGAAGCTTTCTTT. It translates to CASSLAFGGGTEAFF. The gene calls are TRBV7-2 and TRBJ1-1; TRBD1 is a possible D gene (5 bases). Germline V gene data show CDR1 as SGHTA and CDR2 as FQGNSA. This CDR3 spans 15 amino acids. V gave up 0 bases and J gave up 4 bases, with 12 bases separating them.